This TCR beta chain derives from a study of T cell changes during pregnancy in multiple sclerosis. V lost 5 bases and J lost 5, with 22 bases in between. CDR1 and CDR2 from the germline V gene are SGHDN and FVKESK. The CDR3 is made up of 16 amino acids. Libraries were prepared by immunoSEQ multiplex PCR; TCRdb keeps only in-frame clonotypes and omits some of them. The repertoire holds over 45,000 clones, with over 90% as singletons. The chain links TRBV14 to TRBJ2-7; D gene ambiguous. Sequencing used peripheral blood, obtained in the third trimester of pregnancy. The TCR comes from a female donor with multiple sclerosis, enrolled in a pregnancy study. CDR3 bases: TGTGCCAGCAGCGAAGGCATCCGGTCCCTAGGTAACGAGCAGTACTTC. Translating gives CASSEGIRSLGNEQYF.